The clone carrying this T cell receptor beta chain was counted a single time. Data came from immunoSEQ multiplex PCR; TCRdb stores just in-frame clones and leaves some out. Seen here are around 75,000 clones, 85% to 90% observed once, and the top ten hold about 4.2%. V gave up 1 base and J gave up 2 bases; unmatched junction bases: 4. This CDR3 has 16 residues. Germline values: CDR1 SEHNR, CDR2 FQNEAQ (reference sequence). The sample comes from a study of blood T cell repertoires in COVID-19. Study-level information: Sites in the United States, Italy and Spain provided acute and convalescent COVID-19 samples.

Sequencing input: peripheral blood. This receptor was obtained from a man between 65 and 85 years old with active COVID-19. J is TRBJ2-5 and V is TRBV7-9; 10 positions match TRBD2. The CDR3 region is CASSLGQREGQETQYF. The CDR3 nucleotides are TGTGCCAGCAGCTTAGGCCAGCGGGAGGGTCAAGAGACCCAGTACTTC.